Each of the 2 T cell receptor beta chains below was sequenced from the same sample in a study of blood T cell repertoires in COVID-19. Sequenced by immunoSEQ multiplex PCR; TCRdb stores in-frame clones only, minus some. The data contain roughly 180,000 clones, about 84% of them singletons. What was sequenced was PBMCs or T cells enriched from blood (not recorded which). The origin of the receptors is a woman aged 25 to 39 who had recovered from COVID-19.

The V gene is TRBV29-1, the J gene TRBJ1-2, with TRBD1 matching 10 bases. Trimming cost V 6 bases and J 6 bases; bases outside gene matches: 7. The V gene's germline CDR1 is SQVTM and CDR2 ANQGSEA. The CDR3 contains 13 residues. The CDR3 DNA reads TGCAGCGTCACCCGACAGGGGGCTGATGGCTACACCTTC. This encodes CSVTRQGADGYTF.

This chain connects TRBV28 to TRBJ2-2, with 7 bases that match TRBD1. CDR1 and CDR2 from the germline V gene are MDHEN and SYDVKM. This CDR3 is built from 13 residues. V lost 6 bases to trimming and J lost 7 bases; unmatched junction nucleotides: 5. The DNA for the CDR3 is TGTGCCAGCAGAGGGGGCGCGAACGGGGAGCTGTTTTTT. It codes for CASRGGANGELFF.